These 2 T cell receptor beta chains share one sample of origin, sequenced in a study of cytomegalovirus exposure and HLA in healthy donors. The assay was immunoSEQ multiplex PCR, and TCRdb's table has in-frame clones only and misses some. The data contain more than 45,000 clones, over 75% of them singletons. The sequencing input was PBMCs. Receptors originate from a woman aged 25 to 39 in good health and CMV-seronegative.

This clone was observed a few times. J is TRBJ1-2 and V is TRBV30; the D gene is possibly TRBD1 (6 bases). Trimming cost V 3 bases and J 6 bases, with 23 bases left between them. From germline, CDR1 is GTSNPN and CDR2 SVGIG (reference sequence). This CDR3 contains 16 residues. The CDR3 DNA reads TGTGCCTGGAGGGGCGGAACCCTACAGGGAATCCATGGCTACACCTTC. Amino acid sequence: CAWRGGTLQGIHGYTF.

V and J are TRBV27 and TRBJ2-2; 11 nucleotides match TRBD2. The trim removed 7 bases at V and 2 bases at J, leaving 6 bases unmatched. The CDR3 has 16 residues. Germline V lookup: CDR1 MNHEY, CDR2 SMNVEV (reference sequence). CDR3 sequence: CASTSGTSGNTGELFF. The CDR3 DNA is TGTGCCAGCACCAGCGGGACTAGCGGAAACACCGGGGAGCTGTTTTTT.